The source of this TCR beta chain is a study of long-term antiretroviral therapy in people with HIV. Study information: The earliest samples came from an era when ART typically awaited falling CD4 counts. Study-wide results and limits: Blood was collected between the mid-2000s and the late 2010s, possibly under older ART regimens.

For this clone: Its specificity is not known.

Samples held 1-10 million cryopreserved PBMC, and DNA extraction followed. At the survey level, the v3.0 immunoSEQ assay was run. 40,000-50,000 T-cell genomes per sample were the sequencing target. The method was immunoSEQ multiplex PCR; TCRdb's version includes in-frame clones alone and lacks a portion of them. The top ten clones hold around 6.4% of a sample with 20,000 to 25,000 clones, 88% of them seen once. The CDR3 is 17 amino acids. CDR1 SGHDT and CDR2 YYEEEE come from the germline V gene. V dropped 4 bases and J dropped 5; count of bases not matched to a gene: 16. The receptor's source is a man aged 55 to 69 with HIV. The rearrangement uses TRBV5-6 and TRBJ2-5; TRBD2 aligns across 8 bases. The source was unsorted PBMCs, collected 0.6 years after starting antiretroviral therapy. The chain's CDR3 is CASSLGGGGLFWETQYF. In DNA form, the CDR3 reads TGTGCCAGCAGCCTTGGGGGCGGGGGGCTTTTTTGGGAGACCCAGTACTTC.